This T cell receptor beta chain was sequenced in a study of T cells after yellow fever vaccination. Across the study: Those fractions that held only low numbers of cells were prepared using the SMART-Seq v4 Ultra Low Input RNA kit.

Germline loops: CDR1 LGHNA, CDR2 YSLEER. J gave up 8 bases and V 3 bases, and 11 bases lay outside the gene matches. The CDR3 sequence is 15 residues long. On this clonotype: No antigen is known for it.

TCRdb fed the 5' RACE reads into MiXCR, producing one record per CDR3 protein. The repertoire includes 120,000 or so distinct CDR3 sequences, 8.9% of them detected once, and almost 40% sits in the top ten. Notes on the study in general: The CD4 compartment and the CD8 compartment contained a small share of clonotypes in common.

The sample consisted of CD8+ T cells sorted from PBMCs, taken on the day of the yellow fever booster vaccination. V gene TRBV4-3 combines with J gene TRBJ1-2; 8 positions agree with TRBD1. This receptor was taken from a man aged 18 to 35 who received the YFV17D yellow fever vaccine. CDR3 bases: TGCGCCAGCAGCCAGGAGACAGGGGCCCCGTTGGGCTACACCTTC. The encoded protein is CASSQETGAPLGYTF.